This passage covers 27 T cell receptor beta chains from one sample sequenced in a study of blood T cell repertoires in COVID-19. Repertoires were generated with immunoSEQ multiplex PCR, while TCRdb's copy carries only in-frame clones and drops some. The sample shows 250,000 to 350,000 clones, more than 70% of them seen only once. Sequenced material: peripheral blood. The source is a woman between 50 and 59 years old with acute or convalescent COVID-19.

The chain joins TRBV19 to TRBJ1-5; unclear D gene. The V and J ends lost 6 bases and 0 bases respectively, with 12 bases between them. The CDR3 is made up of 15 amino acids. Germline V CDR1 and CDR2: LNHDA, SQIVND (reference sequence). The CDR3, as DNA: TGTGCCAGTAGGAACCTAGGTTCTAGCAATCAGCCCCAGCATTTT. It yields the protein CASRNLGSSNQPQHF.

V usage is TRBV4-3 and J usage is TRBJ2-2; D is uncertain. The CDR3 consists of 14 residues. CDR1 and CDR2 from the germline V gene are LGHNA and YSLEER. Trimming removed 4 bases from V and 3 bases from J, with 9 bases in between. CDR3 in amino acids: CASSPPADTGELFF. The DNA of the CDR3 is TGCGCCAGCAGCCCCCCTGCAGACACCGGGGAGCTGTTTTTT.

The chain couples TRBV5-1 to TRBJ1-4; D is possibly TRBD1 (6 bases). Deletions cut 2 bases from V and 8 bases from J, with 13 bases between. Germline assignment: CDR1 SGHRS and CDR2 YFSETQ. The CDR3 is 14 residues long. The CDR3 region has the DNA TGCGCCAGCAGCTTAAAACAGGGCCGGGAAAAACTGTTTTTT. Its translation: CASSLKQGREKLFF.

The chain couples TRBV30 to TRBJ1-6; D gene uncertain. The length of the CDR3 is 13 residues. Germline V gene data show CDR1 as GTSNPN and CDR2 as SVGIG (reference sequence). V lost 5 bases, J lost 6 bases, and 11 bases lay in between. The CDR3 spells CAWEFGSNSPLHF. As DNA, the CDR3 is TGTGCCTGGGAGTTCGGGAGTAATTCACCCCTCCACTTT.

The chain combines TRBV7-2 with TRBJ2-7; weak D call: TRBD2 (5 bases). This CDR3 has 15 residues. Germline V CDR1 and CDR2: SGHTA, FQGNSA. V was clipped by 1 base and J by 4 bases, with 14 bases between them. The CDR3: CASSLEGTGIYEQYF. The CDR3 nucleotides read TGTGCCAGCAGCTTAGAAGGAACGGGAATTTACGAGCAGTACTTC.

The rearrangement joins TRBV19 to TRBJ2-2; 8 bases align to TRBD2. V lost 2 bases to trimming and J lost 1 base; unmatched junction nucleotides: 12. The CDR3 extends over 19 amino acids. From germline, CDR1 is LNHDA and CDR2 SQIVND (reference sequence). The CDR3 here is CASSISRTSLIRNTGELFF. CDR3 in DNA: TGTGCCAGTAGTATATCTCGGACTAGCTTGATCCGGAACACCGGGGAGCTGTTTTTT. The full variable domain, its missing parts supplied by reference TRBV19 and TRBJ2-2, is DGGITQSPKYLFRKEGQNVTLSCEQNLNHDAMYWYRQDPGQGLRLIYYSQIVNDFQKGDIAEGYSVSREKKESFPLTVTSAQKNPTAFYLCASSISRTSLIRNTGELFFGEGSRLTVL.

This chain uses TRBV11-3 with TRBJ2-4; 10 bases agree with TRBD2. This CDR3 has 16 residues. V lost 4 bases, J lost 0 bases, and 3 bases stayed unmatched. Germline lookup yields CDR1 SGHNT and CDR2 YENEEA. CDR3 sequence (DNA): TGTGCCAGCAGCTCGAGGACTAGCGGAGCCAAAAACATTCAGTACTTC. Translating it yields CASSSRTSGAKNIQYF.

V gene TRBV5-8 combines with J gene TRBJ2-3; TRBD2 might be the D (5 bases). The V gene's germline CDR1 is SGHTS and CDR2 YDEGEE. Trimming took off 4 bases at V and 2 bases at J, with 20 bases between the two ends. The CDR3 runs 17 residues. In DNA form, the CDR3 reads TGTGCCAGCAGCGAGGGCCTAGGGCCCCAACCCACAGATACGCAGTATTTT. Its protein product is CASSEGLGPQPTDTQYF.

The chain has TRBV3-1 (or the pseudogene TRBV3-2) and TRBJ2-2, with unresolved D. Germline V CDR1 and CDR2: LGHDT, YNNKEL (reference sequence). This CDR3 region has 11 residues. Trimming took 8 bases from V and 8 from J, leaving 9 bases between them. CDR3 amino acids: CASSLSGELFF. CDR3 nucleotides: TGTGCCAGCTCACTGAGTGGGGAGCTGTTTTTT.

The chain carries TRBV6-4 and TRBJ2-3; D is unclear. V was pared by 3 bases and J by 2 bases, with 12 bases between. The CDR3 extends over 15 amino acids. CDR1 and CDR2 from the germline V gene are MRHNA and SNTAGT. As DNA, the CDR3 is TGTGCCAGCAGTGAAGAGCCCCATCCCACAGATACGCAGTATTTT. This encodes CASSEEPHPTDTQYF.

The chain joins TRBV7-2 to TRBJ1-2, with a weak D call TRBD1 (6 bases). Germline V gene sequence: CDR1 SGHTA, CDR2 FQGNSA. V was pared by 7 bases and J by 3 bases, with 12 bases between. The CDR3 contains 13 residues. CDR3 in amino acids: CASTPTGYYGYTF. The DNA for the CDR3 is TGTGCCAGCACCCCGACAGGCTACTATGGCTACACCTTC.

This chain uses TRBV10-3 with TRBJ1-1, with D possibly TRBD1 on 6 matching bases. CDR3 length: 13 amino acids. V was trimmed by 8 bases and J by 4 bases, leaving 14 bases between them. The germline CDR1 and CDR2 sequences are ENHRY and SYGVKD. This chain's CDR3 is CAIAGAWGTEAFF. CDR3 in DNA: TGTGCCATCGCAGGGGCATGGGGCACTGAAGCTTTCTTT.

J is TRBJ1-2 and V is TRBV5-1; 9 bases are shared with TRBD1. CDR1 and CDR2 (germline): SGHRS, YFSETQ. Trimming took 4 bases from V and 3 from J; bases not matched to a gene: 4. This CDR3 spans 14 amino acids. CDR3 loop: CASSPRTGDYGYTF. In nucleotides, the CDR3 is TGCGCCAGCAGCCCCCGGACAGGGGACTATGGCTACACCTTC.

This sequence joins TRBV20-1 and TRBJ2-3; TRBD1 aligns across 8 bases. V lost 3 bases, J lost 5 bases, and 7 bases stayed unmatched. Germline-derived CDR1 and CDR2 are DFQATT and SNEGSKA (reference sequence). CDR3 length: 14 residues. CDR3 coding DNA: TGCAGTGCTAGTCCCGTGGACAGGGAAGATACGCAGTATTTT. Translated, it gives CSASPVDREDTQYF.

This rearrangement joins TRBV29-1 to TRBJ2-2, with D tentatively TRBD1 (5 bases). V lost 4 bases, J lost 1 base, and 10 bases lay in between. CDR3 length equals 14 residues. In germline, CDR1 is SQVTM, CDR2 ANQGSEA. The CDR3 DNA follows: TGCAGCGTTGGTGGGGCGGTGAACACCGGGGAGCTGTTTTTT. Translated: CSVGGAVNTGELFF.

The chain uses TRBV11-2 and TRBJ1-3, with D possibly matching TRBD1 (6 bases). V lost 4 bases, J lost 4 bases, and 11 bases lay in between. From germline, CDR1 is SGHAT and CDR2 FQNNGV. The CDR3 contains 14 residues. CDR3: CASSSTTGGNTIYF. CDR3 nucleotide sequence: TGTGCCAGCAGCTCAACGACAGGAGGAAACACCATATATTTT. Supplemented by reference TRBV11-2 and TRBJ1-3, the full variable domain reads EAGVAQSPRYKIIEKRQSVAFWCNPISGHATLYWYQQILGQGPKLLIQFQNNGVVDDSQLPKDRFSAERLKGVDSTLKIQPAKLEDSAVYLCASSSTTGGNTIYFGEGSWLTVV.

DNA for the CDR3: TGTGCCAGCAGCGTTGGAGGGGGCGACTATGGCTACACCTTC. It specifies CASSVGGGDYGYTF. The V call is TRBV9, the J call TRBJ1-2; 7 positions agree with TRBD1. V trimming: 2 bases; J trimming: 3 bases; junction bases outside the gene matches: 4. Germline lookup yields CDR1 SGDLS and CDR2 YYNGEE. The CDR3 length is 14 residues.

This clone was seen a single time. The chain recombines TRBV19 with TRBJ1-2, with D perhaps matching TRBD1 (6 bases). The germline V and J ends were trimmed by 1 base and 8 bases, with 23 bases remaining between them. There are 17 residues in the CDR3. Germline assignment: CDR1 LNHDA and CDR2 SQIVND (reference sequence). CDR3: CASSIGQALYLDRGYTF. The CDR3 DNA reads as TGTGCCAGTAGTATAGGACAGGCGCTATACCTTGATCGGGGCTACACCTTC. The entire variable domain, with the rest obtained from reference TRBV19 and TRBJ1-2, is as follows: DGGITQSPKYLFRKEGQNVTLSCEQNLNHDAMYWYRQDPGQGLRLIYYSQIVNDFQKGDIAEGYSVSREKKESFPLTVTSAQKNPTAFYLCASSIGQALYLDRGYTFGSGTRLTVV.

This clone was detected a few times. The chain combines TRBV2 with TRBJ1-3; unclear D gene. In germline, CDR1 is SNHLY, CDR2 FYNNEI. The germline V and J ends were trimmed by 8 bases and 0 bases, with 8 bases remaining between them. This CDR3 contains 13 residues. CDR3: CASATNSGNTIYF. The CDR3 nucleotides are TGTGCCAGCGCGACTAACTCTGGAAACACCATATATTTT.

The chain joins TRBV7-8 to TRBJ2-2; 9 bases align to TRBD1. With 2 bases clipped from V and 3 bases from J, the junction kept 4 bases outside the gene matches. Germline loops: CDR1 SGHVS, CDR2 FQNEAQ. This CDR3 comprises 16 residues. As DNA, the CDR3 is TGTGCCAGCAGCTTAAGGGACAGGGCCGACACCGGGGAGCTGTTTTTT. It translates to CASSLRDRADTGELFF.

The V and J genes are TRBV24-1 and TRBJ2-2; D perhaps matches TRBD1 (6 bases). Trimming took 5 bases from V and 6 from J, leaving 18 bases between them. This CDR3 has 16 residues. Germline V gives CDR1 KGHDR, CDR2 SFDVKD. As DNA, the CDR3 is TGTGCCACCAGTGGCCGGCTGGGACAAGCGCCCGGGGAGCTGTTTTTT. Encoded protein: CATSGRLGQAPGELFF.

V is TRBV7-9 and J is TRBJ2-2; D gene ambiguous. Germline V gene data show CDR1 as SEHNR and CDR2 as FQNEAQ (reference sequence). The length of the CDR3 is 13 residues. Trimming cost V 4 bases and J 5 bases, with 8 bases left between them. The CDR3 loop reads CASSSSRTGELFF. In DNA form, the CDR3 reads TGTGCCAGCAGCTCGTCTAGGACCGGGGAGCTGTTTTTT.

The rearrangement links TRBV30 to TRBJ2-7, with 12 nucleotides matching TRBD1. V gave up 0 bases and J gave up 4 bases; unmatched junction bases: 4. There are 15 residues in the CDR3. In germline, CDR1 is GTSNPN, CDR2 SVGIG (reference sequence). Here the CDR3 DNA reads TGTGCCTGGAGTGTACTGGGACAGGGGGCGTACGAGCAGTACTTC. Its protein is CAWSVLGQGAYEQYF.

V usage is TRBV7-2 and J usage is TRBJ1-6; D might be TRBD1 (5 bases). This CDR3 comprises 15 residues. From germline, CDR1 is SGHTA and CDR2 FQGNSA. Trimming took 2 bases from V and 10 from J, leaving 15 bases between them. This CDR3 reads CASSLLSGGESPLHF. The CDR3 nucleotides read TGTGCCAGCAGCTTACTCTCGGGGGGGGAATCACCCCTCCACTTT.

The chain links TRBV5-1 to TRBJ2-1; 10 nucleotides align to TRBD2. With 2 bases clipped from V and 7 bases from J, the junction kept 9 bases outside the gene matches. CDR3 length: 16 residues. Germline V gives CDR1 SGHRS, CDR2 YFSETQ. The CDR3 loop is CASSFLSAGGLNEQFF. The CDR3 DNA follows: TGCGCCAGCAGCTTCCTCTCAGCGGGGGGGCTGAATGAGCAGTTCTTC.

The V call is TRBV10-3, the J call TRBJ1-3; 7 bases map to TRBD1. The V gene's germline CDR1 is ENHRY and CDR2 SYGVKD. CDR3 length: 15 amino acids. The V segment lost 8 bases and the J segment 0 bases; nucleotides outside the gene matches: 7. CDR3 in amino acids: CAIRDSYYSGNTIYF. The CDR3 DNA follows: TGTGCCATCCGGGACAGCTACTACTCTGGAAACACCATATATTTT.

Only a few counts were recorded for this clone. The chain links TRBV5-1 to TRBJ2-1; D gene ambiguous. The CDR3 runs to 12 residues. Germline CDR1 and CDR2: SGHRS and YFSETQ. The germline V and J ends were trimmed by 0 bases and 8 bases, with 6 bases remaining between them. The CDR3 sequence is CASSLASDEQFF. The CDR3 coding sequence is TGCGCCAGCAGCTTGGCCAGCGATGAGCAGTTCTTC.